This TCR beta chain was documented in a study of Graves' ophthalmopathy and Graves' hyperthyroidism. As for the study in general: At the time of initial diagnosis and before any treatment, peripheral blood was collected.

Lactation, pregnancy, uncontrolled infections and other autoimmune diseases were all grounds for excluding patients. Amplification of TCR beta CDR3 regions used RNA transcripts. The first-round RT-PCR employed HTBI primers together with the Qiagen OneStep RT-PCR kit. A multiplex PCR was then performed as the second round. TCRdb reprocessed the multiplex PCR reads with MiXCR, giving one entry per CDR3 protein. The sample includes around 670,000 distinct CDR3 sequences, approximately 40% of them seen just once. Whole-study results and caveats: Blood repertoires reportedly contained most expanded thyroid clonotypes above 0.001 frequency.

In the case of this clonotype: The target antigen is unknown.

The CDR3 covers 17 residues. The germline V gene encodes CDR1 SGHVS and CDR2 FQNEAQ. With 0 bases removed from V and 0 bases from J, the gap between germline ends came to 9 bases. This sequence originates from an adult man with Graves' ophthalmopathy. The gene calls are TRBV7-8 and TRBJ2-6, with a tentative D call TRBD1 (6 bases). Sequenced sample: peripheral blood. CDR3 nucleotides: TGTGCCAGCAGCTTAGCGGACAGCCTCTCTGGGGCCAACGTCCTGACTTTC. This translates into CASSLADSLSGANVLTF.